The entry below gives a single T cell receptor beta chain sequence along with its context. The target antigen is unknown. The sample originates from a study of beta chain features in type 1 diabetes. Study summary: Cell yields, gender and age were similar in healthy donors and patients.

This CDR3 is 12 amino acids long. V was cut by 8 bases and J by 5 bases, with 12 bases left in between. Per germline, CDR1 LNHDA and CDR2 SQIVND (reference sequence). Expressed TCRB transcripts were sequenced because the isolated RNA had all been reverse transcribed beforehand. TCRdb keeps only in-frame clones here, not all; method: immunoSEQ multiplex PCR. The table shows 350,000 to 400,000 clones, with over 13% occurring only once. Each population that was sorted was more than 95% pure. General study points: Amplification by PCR could prefer shorter templates, with the same effect in patients and controls.

The receptor comes from a woman aged 18-30 years in good health. The sequenced sample was naive CD4+ T cells from blood. The J gene is TRBJ2-5, the V gene TRBV19, with D unclear. CDR3 nucleotide sequence: TGTGCCAGTGGAAGAGTGCGGGAGACCCAGTACTTC. Translated, it gives CASGRVRETQYF.